Listed below are T cell receptor beta chains from one sample, sequenced in a study of T cells in Graves' hyperthyroidism and ophthalmopathy. MiXCR, run by TCRdb on the multiplex PCR reads, gives a single entry per CDR3 protein. The sample has hundreds of thousands of distinct CDR3 sequences, 16% seen once. The sequenced sample was blood. The source of these receptors is a woman aged 40 to 55 with Graves' ophthalmopathy. Each CDR3 is given with its conserved first and last residue. D genes are given only for firm matches. Clone size is given for some rows only: seen once, a few or many times, or a class if the clone is expanded.

clone_size j_call v_call d_call cdr3_length cdr3_nt cdr3_aa
many TRBJ2-1 TRBV6-1 NA 15 TGTGCCAGCAGGCCCCTTGGGTATGGGTACAATGAGCAGTTCTTC CASRPLGYGYNEQFF
few TRBJ2-7 TRBV7-9 TRBD2 19 TGTGCCAGCAGCGCCACAGGGTCGACTAGCGGGACGCCATACTACGAGCAGTACTTC CASSATGSTSGTPYYEQYF
many TRBJ2-7 TRBV29-1 TRBD2 13 TGCAGCGGCGGGGGGGGACAGATCAACGAGCAGTACTTC CSGGGGQINEQYF
many TRBJ2-3 TRBV7-9 NA 15 TGTGCCAGCAGCTTAGGTTCGGCCAGCACAGATACGCAGTATTTT CASSLGSASTDTQYF
many TRBJ1-2 TRBV5-5 NA 14 TGTGCCAGCAGCTATCAAACAGCTAACTATGGCTACACCTTC CASSYQTANYGYTF
many TRBJ2-7 TRBV11-2 NA 16 TGTGCCAGCAGCTCTCACGCTTCGGGGAGCTCCTACGAGCAGTACTTC CASSSHASGSSYEQYF
NA TRBJ2-1 TRBV20-1 NA 17 TGCAGTGCTGCTCGTCCGACTACACGAAGCTCCTACAATGAGCAGTTCTTC CSAARPTTRSSYNEQFF
NA TRBJ2-2 TRBV18 TRBD2 16 TGTGCCAGCTCACCACCAAGCGGGAGGTCGACCGGGGAGCTGTTTTTT CASSPPSGRSTGELFF
few TRBJ1-4 TRBV4-1 TRBD1 16 TGCGCCAGCGGACAGGGAATCGGGGCAACTAATGAAAAACTGTTTTTT CASGQGIGATNEKLFF
many TRBJ1-2 TRBV2 TRBD1 14 TGTGCCAGCAGTGATTATGGGACAGCATATGGCTACACCTTC CASSDYGTAYGYTF